This T cell receptor (beta chain) derives from a study of molecular identifiers for immune sequencing clone quantification. Preparation of the bulk TCR libraries relied on previously described methods and listed TCR primers. TCRdb reanalysed the PCR reads using MiXCR and keeps one entry per CDR3 protein. The sample contains about half a million distinct CDR3 sequences, around a fifth of which appear only once. From roughly 21,000 to 960,000 sorted cells, naive CD8 libraries were generated with 10%, 30% or 50% RNA. Study results and caveats: Underestimation of highly expanded clone sizes could arise where identical TCR molecules share a barcode. Jurkat TCR RNA spiked in from one cell (amid approximately 1 million naive cells) was reportedly detectable.

Trimming took off 0 bases at V and 8 bases at J, with 11 bases between the two ends. The length of the CDR3 is 14 residues. Germline CDR1 is SGDLS and CDR2 is YYNGEE. This clonotype has at least ten counts. The antigen is unknown. The chain links TRBV9 to TRBJ1-4; D gene uncertain. What was sequenced was naive CD8+ T cells from blood, with Jurkat cell RNA spiked in. Subset denoted: FACS-sorted CD8+CD4-CCR7+CD45RA+ naive T cells. The receptor was isolated from a human donor in good health. Some libraries in this study had Jurkat cell RNA spiked in. The DNA for the CDR3 is TGTGCCAGCAGCGTAGCCGGTTTGAACGAAAAACTGTTTTTT. This encodes CASSVAGLNEKLFF.